A selection of T cell receptor beta chains follows, all from one sample in a study of blood T cell repertoires in COVID-19. Here immunoSEQ multiplex PCR was the method, and the copy in TCRdb shows in-frame clones only, minus some. Here the sample spans roughly 100,000 clones, approximately 83% being singletons. The sample taken for sequencing was peripheral blood. The receptors shown here come from a woman aged 80 or over with active or convalescent COVID-19. Both conserved end residues are part of each CDR3. The D gene is left open where the match is weak. Clone size is not always given. Where it is, it says once, few, many or a class for expanded clones.

V gene: TRBV5-1
D gene: .
J gene: TRBJ2-2
CDR3 length: 13
clone size: .
CDR3 DNA: TGCGCCAGCAGCTCATTGAACACCGGGGAGCTGTTTTTT
CDR3 protein: CASSSLNTGELFF

V gene: TRBV6-5
D gene: TRBD1
J gene: TRBJ1-4
CDR3 length: 13
clone size: once
CDR3 DNA: TGTGCCAGCGGACAGGGGCGCAATGAAAAACTGTTTTTT
CDR3 protein: CASGQGRNEKLFF

V gene: TRBV19
D gene: .
J gene: TRBJ2-1
CDR3 length: 14
clone size: few
CDR3 DNA: TGTGCCAGTAGTATAGGGAGGGTTTTCAATGAGCAGTTCTTC
CDR3 protein: CASSIGRVFNEQFF

V gene: TRBV28
D gene: TRBD2
J gene: TRBJ2-7
CDR3 length: 14
clone size: .
CDR3 DNA: TGTGCCAGCAGTTCAGGGCTAGCGGGAGTCGAGCAGTACTTC
CDR3 protein: CASSSGLAGVEQYF

V gene: TRBV5-5
D gene: .
J gene: TRBJ2-4
CDR3 length: 16
clone size: once
CDR3 DNA: TGTGCCAGCAGCTTGCGGGGGATACAGGCCAAAAACATTCAGTACTTC
CDR3 protein: CASSLRGIQAKNIQYF

V gene: TRBV10-3
D gene: TRBD1
J gene: TRBJ1-3
CDR3 length: 16
clone size: once
CDR3 DNA: TGTGCCATCAGTCGGACAGGGGGCCTCTCTGGAAACACCATATATTTT
CDR3 protein: CAISRTGGLSGNTIYF

V gene: TRBV10-3
D gene: .
J gene: TRBJ1-1
CDR3 length: 15
clone size: .
CDR3 DNA: TGTGCCATCAGTGAGTCAGGGGGATTTGACACTGAAGCTTTCTTT
CDR3 protein: CAISESGGFDTEAFF

V gene: TRBV18
D gene: .
J gene: TRBJ2-7
CDR3 length: 14
clone size: .
CDR3 DNA: TGTGCCAGCTCACCACCGGGACAATCCTACGAGCAGTACTTC
CDR3 protein: CASSPPGQSYEQYF

V gene: TRBV19
D gene: .
J gene: TRBJ2-5
CDR3 length: 14
clone size: once
CDR3 DNA: TGTGCCAGTAGTCGACAGGCGCTTAGAGAGACCCAGTACTTC
CDR3 protein: CASSRQALRETQYF

V gene: TRBV6-6
D gene: TRBD1
J gene: TRBJ2-7
CDR3 length: 15
clone size: .
CDR3 DNA: TGTGCCAGCAGTTACTCGAAAGGACAGGGGCAGGAGCAGTACTTC
CDR3 protein: CASSYSKGQGQEQYF

V gene: TRBV23-1
D gene: .
J gene: TRBJ1-6
CDR3 length: 17
clone size: .
CDR3 DNA: TGCGCCAGCAGTCAATCACAGGAACGGATAATGAATTCACCCCTCCACTTT
CDR3 protein: CASSQSQERIMNSPLHF

V gene: TRBV7-2
D gene: TRBD2
J gene: TRBJ2-1
CDR3 length: 18
clone size: .
CDR3 DNA: TGTGCCAGCAGCTTAATGGGTAGCGGGGGGCCCTCCTACAATGAGCAGTTCTTC
CDR3 protein: CASSLMGSGGPSYNEQFF

V gene: TRBV9
D gene: .
J gene: TRBJ1-1
CDR3 length: 15
clone size: .
CDR3 DNA: TGTGCCAGCAGCGGGGCGGACTTCATGAACACTGAAGCTTTCTTT
CDR3 protein: CASSGADFMNTEAFF

V gene: TRBV7-3
D gene: .
J gene: TRBJ1-1
CDR3 length: 14
clone size: .
CDR3 DNA: TGTGCCAGCAGCTCCCGAGGGATGAACACTGAAGCTTTCTTT
CDR3 protein: CASSSRGMNTEAFF

V gene: TRBV6-5
D gene: TRBD1
J gene: TRBJ1-4
CDR3 length: 14
clone size: .
CDR3 DNA: TGTGCCAGCAGCCGACAGGGTGGGGGTGAAAAACTGTTTTTT
CDR3 protein: CASSRQGGGEKLFF

V gene: TRBV7-2
D gene: .
J gene: TRBJ2-3
CDR3 length: 16
clone size: .
CDR3 DNA: TGTGCCAGCAGCTTAGTTCCGGGAGCTGGTACAGATACGCAGTATTTT
CDR3 protein: CASSLVPGAGTDTQYF

V gene: TRBV30
D gene: .
J gene: TRBJ1-1
CDR3 length: 11
clone size: few
CDR3 DNA: TGTGCCTGGAGTCCAAGGACAGAAGCTTTCTTT
CDR3 protein: CAWSPRTEAFF

V gene: TRBV2
D gene: .
J gene: TRBJ1-5
CDR3 length: 17
clone size: once
CDR3 DNA: TGTGCCAGCAGTGACGGGGGGAGATTTGGAGGCAATCAGCCCCAGCATTTT
CDR3 protein: CASSDGGRFGGNQPQHF

V gene: TRBV10-3
D gene: TRBD2
J gene: TRBJ2-7
CDR3 length: 13
clone size: .
CDR3 DNA: TGTGCCATCTCAGCGGGACCTCGGGACGAGCAGTACTTC
CDR3 protein: CAISAGPRDEQYF

V gene: TRBV27
D gene: TRBD1
J gene: TRBJ1-2
CDR3 length: 13
clone size: few
CDR3 DNA: TGTGCCAGCAGTGTACAGGGGTTGTATGGCTACACCTTC
CDR3 protein: CASSVQGLYGYTF

V gene: TRBV30
D gene: TRBD1
J gene: TRBJ1-5
CDR3 length: 14
clone size: .
CDR3 DNA: TGTGCCTGGAGCAGTACAGGGGCCGATCAGCCCCAGCATTTT
CDR3 protein: CAWSSTGADQPQHF

V gene: TRBV5-4
D gene: TRBD2
J gene: TRBJ2-5
CDR3 length: 15
clone size: .
CDR3 DNA: TGTGCCAGCAGCTTGAATAGCGGGGGGGCAGAGACCCAGTACTTC
CDR3 protein: CASSLNSGGAETQYF

V gene: TRBV3-1/TRBV3-2
D gene: TRBD1
J gene: TRBJ1-2
CDR3 length: 13
clone size: .
CDR3 DNA: TGTGCCAGCAGTCCAGGGACAGTCTATGGCTACACCTTC
CDR3 protein: CASSPGTVYGYTF

V gene: TRBV9
D gene: .
J gene: TRBJ2-2
CDR3 length: 11
clone size: .
CDR3 DNA: TGTGCCAGCTCGTCCACCGGGGAGCTGTTTTTT
CDR3 protein: CASSSTGELFF

V gene: TRBV28
D gene: .
J gene: TRBJ1-1
CDR3 length: 14
clone size: few
CDR3 DNA: TGTGCCAGCAGTTTGCCAGGGGAGGGCACTGAAGCTTTCTTT
CDR3 protein: CASSLPGEGTEAFF

V gene: TRBV7-2
D gene: TRBD1
J gene: TRBJ2-1
CDR3 length: 14
clone size: .
CDR3 DNA: TGTGCCAGCAGCTCCCGACAGGGGGCTTTTGAGCAGTTCTTC
CDR3 protein: CASSSRQGAFEQFF

V gene: TRBV7-2
D gene: .
J gene: TRBJ1-2
CDR3 length: 17
clone size: .
CDR3 DNA: TGTGCCAGCAGCTTAGTCAGGGTTCCACCGCCTCCCTATGGCTACACCTTC
CDR3 protein: CASSLVRVPPPPYGYTF

V gene: TRBV6-2/TRBV6-3
D gene: .
J gene: TRBJ2-7
CDR3 length: 14
clone size: .
CDR3 DNA: TGTGCCAGCAGTTTCCCCAGGGGGGCCTACGAGCAGTACTTC
CDR3 protein: CASSFPRGAYEQYF

V gene: TRBV19
D gene: .
J gene: TRBJ1-4
CDR3 length: 14
clone size: .
CDR3 DNA: TGTGCCAGTAAGGGCCAGGGAGGAAGTGAAAAACTGTTTTTT
CDR3 protein: CASKGQGGSEKLFF

V gene: TRBV6-1
D gene: .
J gene: TRBJ1-2
CDR3 length: 12
clone size: .
CDR3 DNA: TGTGCCAGCAGTGAAGGCGCGTATGGCTACACCTTC
CDR3 protein: CASSEGAYGYTF

V gene: TRBV18
D gene: .
J gene: TRBJ1-2
CDR3 length: 13
clone size: few
CDR3 DNA: TGTGCCAGCTCACCACCGGAGAGCTATGGCTACACCTTC
CDR3 protein: CASSPPESYGYTF

V gene: TRBV15
D gene: .
J gene: TRBJ1-5
CDR3 length: 15
clone size: .
CDR3 DNA: TGTGCCACCAGCAGAGATGGGCAGGGTAATCAGCCCCAGCATTTT
CDR3 protein: CATSRDGQGNQPQHF

V gene: TRBV4-1
D gene: .
J gene: TRBJ1-2
CDR3 length: 15
clone size: .
CDR3 DNA: TGCGCCAGCAGCCAAGTTAGAGGGTCGTCGAATGGCTACACCTTC
CDR3 protein: CASSQVRGSSNGYTF

V gene: TRBV12-5
D gene: TRBD1
J gene: TRBJ1-1
CDR3 length: 14
clone size: .
CDR3 DNA: TGTGCTAGTGTCAGGGACAGGGCGAGCACTGAAGCTTTCTTT
CDR3 protein: CASVRDRASTEAFF

V gene: TRBV7-2
D gene: .
J gene: TRBJ1-2
CDR3 length: 14
clone size: .
CDR3 DNA: TGTGCCAGCAGCTCATTAGCCGGGCAGGGCGGCTACACCTTC
CDR3 protein: CASSSLAGQGGYTF

V gene: TRBV18
D gene: TRBD2
J gene: TRBJ2-1
CDR3 length: 14
clone size: .
CDR3 DNA: TGTGCCAGCTCTCGGGGACTAGCGGGAGATGAGCAGTTCTTC
CDR3 protein: CASSRGLAGDEQFF

V gene: TRBV5-4
D gene: TRBD1
J gene: TRBJ1-2
CDR3 length: 13
clone size: .
CDR3 DNA: TGTGCCAGCAGCCCGGACAGGGGGGAAGGCTACACCTTC
CDR3 protein: CASSPDRGEGYTF

V gene: TRBV30
D gene: TRBD1
J gene: TRBJ2-3
CDR3 length: 15
clone size: .
CDR3 DNA: TGTGCCTGGAGTCCCGGACAGGGCCCCACAGATACGCAGTATTTT
CDR3 protein: CAWSPGQGPTDTQYF

V gene: TRBV24-1
D gene: .
J gene: TRBJ2-5
CDR3 length: 17
clone size: .
CDR3 DNA: TGTGCCACCAGTGATTTTGGCCAGGGACACCTTAAAGAGACCCAGTACTTC
CDR3 protein: CATSDFGQGHLKETQYF

V gene: TRBV5-6
D gene: .
J gene: TRBJ1-3
CDR3 length: 16
clone size: .
CDR3 DNA: TGTGCCAGCAGCTTAGGACTCCGGAGCTCTGGAAACACCATATATTTT
CDR3 protein: CASSLGLRSSGNTIYF

V gene: TRBV7-7
D gene: .
J gene: TRBJ1-1
CDR3 length: 13
clone size: .
CDR3 DNA: TGTGCTAGCAGCTTAGACAGCAACACTGAAGCTTTCTTT
CDR3 protein: CASSLDSNTEAFF

V gene: TRBV2
D gene: .
J gene: TRBJ2-7
CDR3 length: 14
clone size: .
CDR3 DNA: TGTGCCAGCAGTTTGGGAACAGGCTCCTACGAGCAGTACTTC
CDR3 protein: CASSLGTGSYEQYF

V gene: TRBV7-2
D gene: TRBD2
J gene: TRBJ2-1
CDR3 length: 13
clone size: .
CDR3 DNA: TGTGCCAGCAGACTAGCGGGGAACAATGAGCAGTTCTTC
CDR3 protein: CASRLAGNNEQFF

V gene: TRBV30
D gene: .
J gene: TRBJ1-1
CDR3 length: 17
clone size: .
CDR3 DNA: TGTGCCTGGAGTGTAAGTGGAGGGAGACGGGGGAACACTGAAGCTTTCTTT
CDR3 protein: CAWSVSGGRRGNTEAFF

V gene: TRBV5-6
D gene: TRBD1
J gene: TRBJ1-2
CDR3 length: 14
clone size: .
CDR3 DNA: TGTGCCAGCAGCCTCCCAGGGGGGACCTATGGCTACACCTTC
CDR3 protein: CASSLPGGTYGYTF

V gene: TRBV11-2
D gene: TRBD1
J gene: TRBJ1-6
CDR3 length: 15
clone size: .
CDR3 DNA: TGTGCCAGCAGCTTTACAGGGGATTATAATTCACCCCTCCACTTT
CDR3 protein: CASSFTGDYNSPLHF